The T cell receptor (beta chain) under discussion was sequenced for a study of graft-versus-host responses after intestinal transplantation. Whole-study context: The study gave all recipients anti-thymocyte globulin induction, then tacrolimus and steroids for about three years.

Unmatched junction bases numbered 4, after V lost 7 bases and J lost 10 bases. Germline CDR1 is SNHLY and CDR2 is FYNNEI. CDR3 length equals 11 residues. From the graft tissue, intraepithelial and lamina propria lymphocytes were released through processing. The method was immunoSEQ multiplex PCR; TCRdb's version includes in-frame clones alone and lacks a portion of them. Of 4,800 or so clones detected, less than 90% appear once; the ten largest clones hold over 9.5%. Broader study findings: Some patients had graft-donor T cell macrochimerism. In their allografts, the ratios of graft-versus-host to host-versus-graft T cell clones were high.

Details on this clone: The antigen is not known.

Material: ileum tissue, obtained 156 days after intestinal transplant. The chain employs TRBV2 and TRBJ2-1; 7 nucleotides line up with TRBD2. The clonotype comes from a human patient who received an intestinal transplant, so some T cells may come from the graft donor. The CDR3 DNA follows: TGTGCCAGCACCCGGGGAGGGGAGCAGTTCTTC. This translates into CASTRGGEQFF.